This T cell receptor (beta chain) was captured by sequencing in a study of T cells after somatic rescue of genetic block. Method: immunoSEQ multiplex PCR; TCRdb's copy keeps in-frame clones and lacks some. The sample carries tens of thousands of clones, just under 95% recorded once. This CDR3 spans 16 amino acids. CDR1 and CDR2 (germline): PRHDT, FYEKMQ (reference sequence). The junction had 9 bases not matched to a gene; V was cut back by 5 bases and J by 4 bases. The chain employs TRBV13 and TRBJ2-3; 10 bases fit TRBD1. This sequence originates from a man aged 35 to 55. The sample consisted of peripheral blood mononuclear cells (PBMCs). CDR3 sequence reads: CASSTRDRGVADTQYF. The CDR3 region has the DNA TGTGCCAGCAGCACCCGGGACAGGGGAGTCGCAGATACGCAGTATTTT.